This T cell receptor beta chain originates from a study of T cell repertoires in cytomegalovirus infection. Study-level background: CMV epitopes used comprised recently identified HLA-C-restricted ones and well-studied HLA-B-restricted ones. Study-wide results and caveats: HLA-C-restricted CMV clonotypes gave the most frequent clonotype in two of eight donors.

In the case of this clonotype: Its target is unknown.

TCRdb redid the calling of the reads with MiXCR, one entry per CDR3 protein. In the table there are over 40,000 distinct CDR3 sequences, about 21% of which are singletons. The sequence derives from a human donor in good health (CMV status not recorded). Some clones in this sample may be carry-over from other donors' samples. The material was CD8+ T cells from cultured PBMCs, obtained from culture after CMV antigen stimulation.

CDR3 DNA: TGTGCCAGCAGCAAGGACAGGGTTTCCCCCTACGAGCAGTACTTC. It codes for CASSKDRVSPYEQYF. The V gene is TRBV12-3 or TRBV12-4, the J gene TRBJ2-7; 8 bases align to TRBD1. CDR3 length: 15 amino acids. V was pared by 6 bases and J by 2 bases, with 9 bases of the junction left unmatched.